The 32 T cell receptor beta chains listed next were all sequenced from one sample in a study of blood T cell repertoires in COVID-19. TCRdb's table, derived via immunoSEQ multiplex PCR, lists solely in-frame clones and lacks some. The sample lists about 120,000 clones; approximately 80% were seen once. Material for sequencing was peripheral blood. These receptors were taken from a man between 50 and 59 years old with acute or convalescent COVID-19.

The CDR3 reads CASSIGEQGEKLFF. In DNA form, the CDR3 reads TGTGCCAGTAGTATAGGAGAACAGGGGGAGAAACTGTTTTTT. This rearrangement joins TRBV19 to TRBJ1-4, with TRBD1 matching 8 bases. V lost 1 base and J lost 11; bases outside the gene matches: 6. Germline V lookup: CDR1 LNHDA, CDR2 SQIVND (reference sequence). This CDR3 has 14 amino acids. The complete variable domain, with remaining parts taken from reference TRBV19 and TRBJ1-4, reads DGGITQSPKYLFRKEGQNVTLSCEQNLNHDAMYWYRQDPGQGLRLIYYSQIVNDFQKGDIAEGYSVSREKKESFPLTVTSAQKNPTAFYLCASSIGEQGEKLFFGSGTQLSVL.

The count of this clone is one. The chain recombines TRBV4-2 with TRBJ1-5; no reliable D call. Germline CDR1 is LGHNA and CDR2 is YNFKEQ. Trimming took off 1 base at V and 2 bases at J, with 12 bases between the two ends. CDR3 length equals 16 residues. CDR3 protein: CASSQVMVGGNQPQHF. The CDR3 DNA reads TGTGCCAGCAGCCAAGTCATGGTAGGAGGCAATCAGCCCCAGCATTTT.

The V call is TRBV10-1, the J call TRBJ2-1; D perhaps matches TRBD1 (6 bases). This CDR3 has 15 amino acids. Trimming cost V 3 bases and J 7 bases, with 16 bases left between them. Germline CDR1 WNHNN, CDR2 SYGVQD (reference sequence). CDR3 protein: CASSDSQGIWNEQFF. CDR3 nucleotide sequence: TGCGCCAGCAGTGATAGCCAGGGGATTTGGAATGAGCAGTTCTTC.

CDR3 in amino acids: CASSLGTSGKSKGQYF. CDR3 DNA sequence: TGTGCCAGCAGCTTAGGTACTAGCGGAAAGAGCAAGGGGCAGTACTTC. V and J are TRBV13 and TRBJ2-7; 8 bases line up with TRBD2. The CDR3 totals 16 residues. Germline V gene sequence: CDR1 PRHDT, CDR2 FYEKMQ (reference sequence). With 0 bases clipped from V and 9 bases from J, the junction kept 13 bases outside the gene matches. The whole variable domain, filled in from reference TRBV13 and TRBJ2-7, reads AAGVIQSPRHLIKEKRETATLKCYPIPRHDTVYWYQQGPGQDPQFLISFYEKMQSDKGSIPDRFSAQQFSDYHSELNMSSLELGDSALYFCASSLGTSGKSKGQYFGPGTRLTVT.

The genes are TRBV6-1 and TRBJ2-1; 8 bases line up with TRBD2. Germline assignment: CDR1 MNHNS and CDR2 SASEGT. The trim removed 3 bases at V and 10 bases at J, leaving 11 bases unmatched. The CDR3 has 15 residues. CDR3 in amino acids: CASSESSGSLGEQFF. The CDR3 DNA follows: TGTGCCAGCAGTGAGTCGAGCGGGAGTCTCGGGGAGCAGTTCTTC.

This chain joins TRBV15 and TRBJ2-7; 12 bases map to TRBD2. The CDR3 is 15 residues long. Trimming cost V 0 bases and J 12 bases; bases outside gene matches: 9. CDR1 is LNHNV and CDR2 is YYDKDF in the germline V gene (reference sequence). The CDR3 DNA reads TGTGCCACCAGCAGAGACAGGACTAGCGGGACCATTCGGTACTTC. It translates to CATSRDRTSGTIRYF.

This chain connects TRBV14 to TRBJ1-1, with D possibly matching TRBD1 (5 bases). This CDR3 spans 15 amino acids. Germline-derived CDR1 and CDR2 are SGHDN and FVKESK. Trimming took off 4 bases at V and 0 bases at J, with 12 bases between the two ends. The CDR3: CASSPLQELNTEAFF. The CDR3 DNA is TGTGCCAGCAGCCCACTACAGGAGCTGAACACTGAAGCTTTCTTT. The complete variable domain, with remaining parts taken from reference TRBV14 and TRBJ1-1, reads EAGVTQFPSHSVIEKGQTVTLRCDPISGHDNLYWYRRVMGKEIKFLLHFVKESKQDESGMPNNRFLAERTGGTYSTLKVQPAELEDSGVYFCASSPLQELNTEAFFGQGTRLTVV.

The chain combines TRBV10-1 with TRBJ2-1; 10 positions agree with TRBD2. This CDR3 comprises 15 residues. Germline V gene lookup returns CDR1 WNHNN and CDR2 SYGVQD (reference sequence). V shed 7 bases, J shed 6 bases, and the junction held 9 bases outside the gene matches. For the CDR3, the DNA is TGCGCCAGCACCTCGGGAGCGGGAGGGACCAATGAGCAGTTCTTC. This codes for CASTSGAGGTNEQFF.

This clone showed up just once. The chain has TRBV5-5 and TRBJ1-1; D is uncertain. The V and J ends lost 5 bases and 1 base respectively, with 9 bases between them. The CDR3 is 13 residues long. Germline V gene data show CDR1 as SGHKS and CDR2 as YYEKEE (reference sequence). The CDR3: CASSFTWNTEAFF. In nucleotides, the CDR3 is TGTGCCAGCAGTTTTACATGGAACACTGAAGCTTTCTTT. Together with reference TRBV5-5 and TRBJ1-1, the CDR3 gives the full variable domain: DAGVTQSPTHLIKTRGQQVTLRCSPISGHKSVSWYQQVLGQGPQFIFQYYEKEERGRGNFPDRFSARQFPNYSSELNVNALLLGDSALYLCASSFTWNTEAFFGQGTRLTVV.

The CDR3 bases are TGTGCCAGCAGCTTAGTTCGGGATGGAACTGAAGCTTTCTTT. It specifies CASSLVRDGTEAFF. J is TRBJ1-1 and V is TRBV7-9; no firm D call. The V and J ends lost 1 base and 5 bases respectively, with 11 bases between them. This CDR3 contains 14 residues. Germline V CDR1 and CDR2: SEHNR, FQNEAQ (reference sequence). Based on the CDR3 plus reference TRBV7-9 and TRBJ1-1, the full variable domain is DTGVSQNPRHKITKRGQNVTFRCDPISEHNRLYWYRQTLGQGPEFLTYFQNEAQLEKSRLLSDRFSAERPKGSFSTLEIQRTEQGDSAMYLCASSLVRDGTEAFFGQGTRLTVV.

This rearrangement joins TRBV30 to TRBJ1-5; TRBD1 matches 7 bases. Per the germline V gene, CDR1 is GTSNPN and CDR2 is SVGIG (reference sequence). The CDR3 is 14 residues long. V trimming: 4 bases; J trimming: 3 bases; junction bases outside the gene matches: 6. CDR3 bases: TGTGCCTGGACCCGGGACAGAGACAATCAGCCCCAGCATTTT. Its protein is CAWTRDRDNQPQHF.

Only a few counts were recorded for this clone. The V call is TRBV2, the J call TRBJ2-1, with D perhaps TRBD2 (5 bases). The CDR3 length is 15 residues. Germline loops: CDR1 SNHLY, CDR2 FYNNEI. V shed 3 bases and J shed 0 bases, with 9 bases lying between them. The CDR3 DNA reads as TGTGCCAGCAGTGACTCGGGGATCTCCTACAATGAGCAGTTCTTC. Protein: CASSDSGISYNEQFF. Full variable domain (missing parts from reference TRBV2 and TRBJ2-1): EPEVTQTPSHQVTQMGQEVILRCVPISNHLYFYWYRQILGQKVEFLVSFYNNEISEKSEIFDDQFSVERPDGSNFTLKIRSTKLEDSAMYFCASSDSGISYNEQFFGPGTRLTVL.

J is TRBJ1-6 and V is TRBV28; perhaps TRBD1 as D (6 bases). The CDR3 runs 15 residues. V was trimmed by 6 bases and J by 10 bases, leaving 19 bases between them. Germline assignment: CDR1 MDHEN and CDR2 SYDVKM. CDR3 DNA sequence: TGTGCCAGCAGCTCACACACAGGGAGACGATCACCCCTCCACTTT. Its translation is CASSSHTGRRSPLHF. The full variable domain, rest sourced from reference TRBV28 and TRBJ1-6, is DVKVTQSSRYLVKRTGEKVFLECVQDMDHENMFWYRQDPGLGLRLIYFSYDVKMKEKGDIPEGYSVSREKKERFSLILESASTNQTSMYLCASSSHTGRRSPLHFGNGTRLTVT.

J is TRBJ2-7 and V is TRBV7-8, with D tentatively TRBD2 (7 bases). Per the germline V gene, CDR1 is SGHVS and CDR2 is FQNEAQ. CDR3 length: 13 amino acids. The V end lost 5 bases, the J end lost 5 bases, and 13 bases lay between the germline ends. In DNA, the CDR3 is TGTGCCAGCAGCCCGCAGGGGAGGGACGAGCAGTACTTC. As protein: CASSPQGRDEQYF.

This clone was counted between two and nine times. The gene calls are TRBV13 and TRBJ2-3; 7 positions agree with TRBD2. Germline V CDR1 and CDR2: PRHDT, FYEKMQ (reference sequence). This CDR3 spans 17 amino acids. The ends lost 0 bases at V and 1 base at J; junction bases unmatched: 7. CDR3 DNA sequence: TGTGCCAGCAGCTTAGGCCCGTTGGCGGGGGGCACAGATACGCAGTATTTT. Protein sequence: CASSLGPLAGGTDTQYF. The variable domain in full, completed from reference TRBV13 and TRBJ2-3, reads AAGVIQSPRHLIKEKRETATLKCYPIPRHDTVYWYQQGPGQDPQFLISFYEKMQSDKGSIPDRFSAQQFSDYHSELNMSSLELGDSALYFCASSLGPLAGGTDTQYFGPGTRLTVL.

The chain uses TRBV10-2 and TRBJ1-6, with D maybe TRBD1 (5 bases). This CDR3 contains 15 residues. Trimming took 0 bases from V and 7 from J, leaving 10 bases between them. Germline V CDR1 and CDR2: WSHSY, SAAADI. The CDR3 reads CASSESTGPNSPLHF. CDR3 DNA sequence: TGCGCCAGCAGTGAGTCTACAGGACCAAATTCACCCCTCCACTTT.

This clone was observed a single time. The rearrangement joins TRBV19 to TRBJ2-2; D not certain. V was trimmed by 1 base and J by 2 bases, leaving 5 bases between them. CDR1 is LNHDA, CDR2 SQIVND, per germline (reference sequence). The CDR3 is 14 amino acids. CDR3: CASSIGVNTGELFF. CDR3 coding DNA: TGTGCCAGTAGTATAGGTGTAAACACCGGGGAGCTGTTTTTT.

The genes are TRBV28 and TRBJ2-7, with TRBD2 matching over 11 bases. V shed 6 bases and J 6 bases; nucleotides not matched to a gene: 13. Germline V gene lookup returns CDR1 MDHEN and CDR2 SYDVKM. This CDR3 has 16 amino acids. The CDR3 sequence: CASSTPLLAGGSEQYF. CDR3 bases: TGTGCCAGCAGCACCCCCTTGCTAGCGGGAGGTTCCGAGCAGTACTTC. The full variable domain, with the rest looked up from reference TRBV28 and TRBJ2-7, is DVKVTQSSRYLVKRTGEKVFLECVQDMDHENMFWYRQDPGLGLRLIYFSYDVKMKEKGDIPEGYSVSREKKERFSLILESASTNQTSMYLCASSTPLLAGGSEQYFGPGTRLTVT.

The chain joins TRBV5-1 to TRBJ1-4; the D is unclear. Trimming shortened V by 2 bases and J by 6 bases, and 8 bases separated the two germline ends. There are 13 residues in the CDR3. Germline V gives CDR1 SGHRS, CDR2 YFSETQ. CDR3 nucleotide sequence: TGCGCCAGCAGCTTAAACTACCATGAAAAACTGTTTTTT. It encodes CASSLNYHEKLFF.

This chain joins TRBV25-1 and TRBJ2-7; TRBD2 might be the D (5 bases). The CDR3 is 16 amino acids. Trimming took off 6 bases at V and 0 bases at J, with 18 bases between the two ends. Germline loops: CDR1 MGHDK, CDR2 SYGVNS. CDR3 bases: TGTGCCAGCAGCGAGGGCGGCAGGCAAAGCTCCTACGAGCAGTACTTC. As protein: CASSEGGRQSSYEQYF.

The rearrangement uses TRBV10-3 and TRBJ1-2; 9 positions agree with TRBD1. Unmatched junction bases numbered 12, after V lost 3 bases and J lost 4 bases. CDR1 is ENHRY, CDR2 SYGVKD, per germline. This CDR3 is built from 17 residues. The DNA for the CDR3 is TGTGCCATCAGTGAAGGGTATGGACAGGGGAGGGGCTATGGCTACACCTTC. It encodes CAISEGYGQGRGYGYTF.

This clone was detected many times. This chain links TRBV9 with TRBJ2-1, with D uncertain. The V end lost 2 bases, the J end lost 2 bases, and 8 bases lay between the germline ends. CDR3 size: 14 residues. Germline-derived CDR1 and CDR2 are SGDLS and YYNGEE. The DNA of the CDR3 is TGTGCCAGCAGCGTCGGAGAAGCCTACAATGAGCAGTTCTTC. Translating gives CASSVGEAYNEQFF. Full variable domain (missing parts from reference TRBV9 and TRBJ2-1): DSGVTQTPKHLITATGQRVTLRCSPRSGDLSVYWYQQSLDQGLQFLIQYYNGEERAKGNILERFSAQQFPDLHSELNLSSLELGDSALYFCASSVGEAYNEQFFGPGTRLTVL.

The gene calls are TRBV25-1 and TRBJ2-5; D ambiguous. This CDR3 has 16 amino acids. Germline loops: CDR1 MGHDK, CDR2 SYGVNS. Between the trimmed V and J ends, which lost 7 bases and 5 bases, there was a span of 23 bases. The CDR3 protein is CASTNGAVSVGETQYF. DNA for the CDR3: TGTGCCAGCACCAATGGCGCGGTTTCGGTCGGGGAGACCCAGTACTTC. The full variable domain, rest sourced from reference TRBV25-1 and TRBJ2-5, is EADIYQTPRYLVIGTGKKITLECSQTMGHDKMYWYQQDPGMELHLIHYSYGVNSTEKGDLSSESTVSRIRTEHFPLTLESARPSHTSQYLCASTNGAVSVGETQYFGPGTRLLVL.

The gene calls are TRBV10-3 and TRBJ1-2; 9 bases map to TRBD1. The CDR3 sequence is 13 residues long. Unmatched junction bases numbered 5, after V lost 6 bases and J lost 6 bases. Germline V gene data show CDR1 as ENHRY and CDR2 as SYGVKD. CDR3 coding DNA: TGTGCCATCAGCACCGGGACAGGGAATGGCTACACCTTC. This encodes CAISTGTGNGYTF.

The chain has TRBV5-4 and TRBJ2-1; 10 nucleotides agree with TRBD2. The CDR3 sequence is 14 residues long. The germline V gene encodes CDR1 SGHNT and CDR2 YYREEE (reference sequence). Losses at the gene ends were 8 bases for V and 8 bases for J; bases not matched to a gene: 10. CDR3: CARGTAGGGDEQFF. The CDR3, as DNA: TGTGCCAGGGGGACAGCGGGAGGGGGCGATGAGCAGTTCTTC.

A few counts support this clone. The chain combines TRBV3-1 (or the pseudogene TRBV3-2) with TRBJ1-2; 8 nucleotides align to TRBD1. V shed 0 bases, J shed 6 bases, and the junction held 3 bases outside the gene matches. Germline V gene lookup returns CDR1 LGHDT and CDR2 YNNKEL (reference sequence). The CDR3 is made up of 14 amino acids. CDR3 DNA: TGTGCCAGCAGCCAAGAGCGGGACAGGAATGGCTACACCTTC. Translating gives CASSQERDRNGYTF.

For the CDR3, the DNA is TGTGCCAGCAGCTTACGCTACAGGGGGCCTGGGGCCAACGTCCTGACTTTC. It is translated as CASSLRYRGPGANVLTF. This rearrangement joins TRBV7-6 to TRBJ2-6; 9 bases line up with TRBD1. The CDR3 has 17 residues. J gave up 2 bases and V 2 bases, and 4 bases lay outside the gene matches. Germline lookup yields CDR1 SGHVS and CDR2 FNYEAQ.

This clone is medium-sized (0.01 to 0.1%) in the sample. V gene TRBV5-6 combines with J gene TRBJ2-5, with 8 positions matching TRBD2. V dropped 4 bases and J dropped 6; count of bases not matched to a gene: 8. The CDR3 contains 14 residues. Germline lookup yields CDR1 SGHDT and CDR2 YYEEEE. As DNA, the CDR3 is TGTGCCAGCAGCGACCAGGGACTAGGAAAGACCCAGTACTTC. This sequence encodes CASSDQGLGKTQYF. Filled out from reference TRBV5-6 and TRBJ2-5, the complete variable domain reads DAGVTQSPTHLIKTRGQQVTLRCSPKSGHDTVSWYQQALGQGPQFIFQYYEEEERQRGNFPDRFSGHQFPNYSSELNVNALLLGDSALYLCASSDQGLGKTQYFGPGTRLLVL.

About this clone itself: Other DNA sequences in this specimen translate into the identical CDR3. The chain links TRBV5-1 to TRBJ2-1, with 10 bases matching TRBD2. This CDR3 region has 15 residues. CDR1 is SGHRS and CDR2 is YFSETQ in the germline V gene. J gave up 8 bases and V 0 bases, and 5 bases lay outside the gene matches. The chain's CDR3 is CASSLVSSGSDEQFF. The CDR3 nucleotides read TGCGCCAGCAGCTTGGTTTCTAGCGGGAGTGATGAGCAGTTCTTC.

This chain links TRBV24-1 with TRBJ2-7; the D gene is possibly TRBD2 (5 bases). V was clipped by 9 bases and J by 5 bases, with 19 bases between them. CDR3 size: 14 residues. CDR1 is KGHDR, CDR2 SFDVKD, per germline. CDR3: CATCPGESINEQYF. In DNA, the CDR3 is TGTGCCACCTGCCCCGGGGAAAGTATCAACGAGCAGTACTTC.

J is TRBJ1-3 and V is TRBV27, with TRBD1 identical over 9 bases. CDR3 length: 17 residues. After removal of 8 bases from V and 0 bases from J, the junction contained 11 bases not matched to a gene. Germline CDR1 is MNHEY and CDR2 is SMNVEV (reference sequence). The DNA of the CDR3 is TGTGCCAGCGCGACTACAGGGGGCTATTACTCTGGAAACACCATATATTTT. Translated, it gives CASATTGGYYSGNTIYF.

V usage is TRBV6-5 and J usage is TRBJ2-1; D may be TRBD2 (5 bases). This CDR3 spans 15 amino acids. The germline V gene has CDR1 MNHEY and CDR2 SVGAGI. Trimming took off 6 bases at V and 2 bases at J, with 14 bases between the two ends. The CDR3 DNA sequence: TGTGCCAGCAGCCTTACCGGGGTACCCTACAATGAGCAGTTCTTC. Amino acid sequence: CASSLTGVPYNEQFF.